A selection of T cell receptor beta chains follows, all from one sample in a study of T cell responses to AZD1222 COVID-19 vaccine. The assay was immunoSEQ multiplex PCR, and TCRdb's table has in-frame clones only and misses some. Of 150,000 or so clones in the sample, 85% to 95% were seen once. The sample was peripheral blood, taken on day 0 of AZD1222 vaccination. Receptors originate from an adult in good health. Each CDR3 is given with its conserved first and last residue. The D gene is left open where the match is weak. Size is omitted from some rows. Given values are once, few, many or a class for expanded clones.

NA	NA	TRBV21-1	TRBJ1-5	CASSNPLGPGNSNQPQHF	TGTGCCAGCAGCAACCCCCTTGGGCCAGGGAATAGCAATCAGCCCCAGCATTTT
NA	once	TRBV3-1/TRBV3-2	TRBJ2-7	CASRRDSSSYEQYF	TGTGCCAGCAGGCGGGACTCCAGCTCCTACGAGCAGTACTTC
TRBD1	NA	TRBV19	TRBJ2-5	CASSTRDRVRETQYF	TGTGCCAGTAGTACCCGGGACAGGGTGCGAGAGACCCAGTACTTC
NA	NA	TRBV3-1/TRBV3-2	TRBJ2-7	CASSQEAVGRKQYF	TGTGCCAGCAGCCAAGAGGCAGTTGGAAGAAAGCAGTACTTC
NA	NA	TRBV14	TRBJ1-1	CASSTSRARAFF	TGTGCCAGCAGCACAAGTCGAGCTAGGGCTTTCTTT
NA	NA	TRBV27	TRBJ2-7	CASSPNRDRYEQYF	TGTGCCAGCAGTCCTAACAGGGATCGTTACGAGCAGTACTTC
NA	NA	TRBV12-3/TRBV12-4	TRBJ2-7	CASSPGGPYEQYF	TGTGCCAGCAGTCCCGGAGGCCCCTACGAGCAGTACTTC
TRBD1	NA	TRBV18	TRBJ1-4	CASSRQGSNEKLFF	TGTGCCAGCTCGCGACAGGGCTCTAATGAAAAACTGTTTTTT
NA	NA	TRBV3-1/TRBV3-2	TRBJ1-3	CASSQAPDGGNTIYF	TGTGCCAGCAGCCAAGCCCCCGACGGTGGAAACACCATATATTTT
TRBD2	NA	TRBV5-1	TRBJ2-1	CASSLDGGAGGPSTNEQFF	TGCGCCAGCAGCTTGGATGGCGGTGCGGGGGGCCCCTCAACCAATGAGCAGTTCTTC
NA	NA	TRBV4-3	TRBJ2-3	CASSQSPASTDTQYF	TGCGCCAGCAGCCAAAGTCCAGCTAGCACAGATACGCAGTATTTT
NA	NA	TRBV18	TRBJ1-4	CASSPPFPDEKLFF	TGTGCCAGCTCACCGCCTTTTCCGGATGAAAAACTGTTTTTT
TRBD1	NA	TRBV7-2	TRBJ1-5	CASSWGQGTNQPQHF	TGTGCCAGCAGCTGGGGACAGGGGACAAATCAGCCCCAGCATTTT
NA	NA	TRBV4-3	TRBJ1-6	CASSQESTVGNSPLHF	TGCGCCAGCAGCCAAGAGTCAACAGTAGGGAATTCACCCCTCCACTTT
NA	NA	TRBV19	TRBJ2-5	CASNNPGDQETQYF	TGTGCCAGTAACAACCCCGGGGACCAAGAGACCCAGTACTTC
TRBD1	NA	TRBV5-5	TRBJ2-4	CASSSRQGKNIQYF	TGTGCCAGCAGCTCTCGACAGGGTAAAAACATTCAGTACTTC